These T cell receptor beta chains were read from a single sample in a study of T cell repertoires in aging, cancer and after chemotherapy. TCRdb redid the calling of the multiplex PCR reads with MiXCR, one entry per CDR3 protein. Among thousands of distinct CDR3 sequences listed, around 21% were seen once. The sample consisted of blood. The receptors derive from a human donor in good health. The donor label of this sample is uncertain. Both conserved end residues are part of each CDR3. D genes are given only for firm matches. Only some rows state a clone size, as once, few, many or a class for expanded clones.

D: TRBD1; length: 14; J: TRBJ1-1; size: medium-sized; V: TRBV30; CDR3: CAWRSTGKKAEAFF; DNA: TGTGCCTGGCGCTCGACAGGGAAGAAGGCTGAAGCTTTCTTT
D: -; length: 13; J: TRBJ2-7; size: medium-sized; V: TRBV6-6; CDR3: CASTLGGSYEQYF; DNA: TGTGCCAGTACTCTCGGGGGTAGCTACGAGCAGTACTTC
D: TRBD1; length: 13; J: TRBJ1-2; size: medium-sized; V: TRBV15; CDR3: CATSVQGARGYTF; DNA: TGTGCCACCAGCGTTCAGGGGGCTCGTGGCTACACCTTC
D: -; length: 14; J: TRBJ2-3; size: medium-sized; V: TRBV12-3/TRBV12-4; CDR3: CASAPSLSTDTQYF; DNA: TGTGCCAGCGCCCCCTCCCTCAGCACAGATACGCAGTATTTT
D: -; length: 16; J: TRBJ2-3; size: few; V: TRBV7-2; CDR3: CASSEVGGTRKDTQYF; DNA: TGTGCCAGCTCCGAAGTCGGCGGGACCCGAAAGGATACGCAGTATTTT
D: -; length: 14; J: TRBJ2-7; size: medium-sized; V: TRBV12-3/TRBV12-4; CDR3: CASRRGGSSYEQYF; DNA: TGTGCCAGTCGGAGGGGGGGGTCCTCCTACGAGCAGTACTTC
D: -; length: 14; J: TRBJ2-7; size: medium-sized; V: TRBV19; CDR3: CASSTGTLGGEQYF; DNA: TGTGCCAGTAGTACGGGGACGCTGGGTGGGGAGCAGTACTTC
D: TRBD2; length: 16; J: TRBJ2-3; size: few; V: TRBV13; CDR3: CASSLLAGGGTDTQYF; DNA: TGTGCCAGCAGCTTGTTAGCGGGGGGAGGCACAGATACGCAGTATTTT
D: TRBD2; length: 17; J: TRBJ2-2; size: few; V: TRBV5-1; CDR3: CASSSVPSSGSTGELFF; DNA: TGCGCCAGCAGCTCAGTCCCCTCTAGCGGGAGCACCGGGGAGCTGTTTTTT
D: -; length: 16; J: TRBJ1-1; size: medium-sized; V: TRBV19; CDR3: CASSIVGGGRNTEAFF; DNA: TGTGCCAGTAGTATTGTCGGAGGAGGAAGGAACACTGAAGCTTTCTTT
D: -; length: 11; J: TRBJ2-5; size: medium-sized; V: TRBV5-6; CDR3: CASSQQETQYF; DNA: TGTGCCAGCAGCCAACAAGAGACCCAGTACTTC
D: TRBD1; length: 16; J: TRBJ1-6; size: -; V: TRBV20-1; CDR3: CSATNRDRADNSPLHF; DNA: TGCAGTGCTACGAACCGGGACAGGGCGGATAATTCACCCCTCCACTTT
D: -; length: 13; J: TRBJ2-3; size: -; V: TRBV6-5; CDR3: CASSLPGLFSQYF; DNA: TGTGCCAGCAGCCTCCCGGGCCTTTTCTCGCAGTATTTT
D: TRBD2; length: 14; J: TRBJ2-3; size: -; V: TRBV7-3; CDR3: CASSRGGRSDTQYF; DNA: TGTGCCAGCAGCCGGGGGGGTAGGTCAGATACGCAGTATTTT
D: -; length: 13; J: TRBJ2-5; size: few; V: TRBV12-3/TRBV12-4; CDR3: CASSWGSRGTQYF; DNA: TGTGCCAGCAGTTGGGGATCTAGGGGGACCCAGTACTTC